The present T cell receptor (beta chain) was sequenced within a study of identifying expanded T cells in peripheral blood. Trimming took 5 bases from V and 0 from J, leaving 14 bases between them. CDR1 is SEHNR, CDR2 FQNEAQ, per germline (reference sequence). The CDR3 is 15 residues long. Points from the study as a whole: Differentially abundant clones: roughly 1.3 between replicates, around 17 at roughly 13 days, more than 18 at four.

TCRdb's copy holds only in-frame clones and misses some; the assay was immunoSEQ multiplex PCR. The sample lists tens of thousands of clones, approximately 90% occurring once. In regard to this clone: Its specificity is not known.

Collection occurred without any documented infections or immune events in donors. What was sequenced was blood. The chain recombines TRBV7-9 with TRBJ2-7; D perhaps matches TRBD2 (5 bases). The clonotype was recovered from a person aged 18 to 70 in good health. The CDR3 DNA is TGTGCCAGCAGCCCGCCGAGGGCAGTCTCCTACGAGCAGTACTTC. Its protein is CASSPPRAVSYEQYF.